Described below is a single T cell receptor (beta chain) sequence and its context. Its specificity is unknown. These data come from a study of PD-1 blockade in classical Hodgkin lymphoma. Turning to the study itself: A 3 mg/kg intravenous dose of nivolumab was received by patients every 2 weeks. Overall study results and limits: By C4D1, CD4+ diversity increased significantly, especially in complete responders. Patients newly diagnosed and complete responders had comparable baseline diversity.

The repertoire was sequenced with immunoSEQ multiplex PCR; TCRdb's copy has only in-frame clones and lacks some. Seen here are 15,000 to 20,000 clones, 75% to 85% observed once, and the top ten hold 20%. V was trimmed by 3 bases and J by 0 bases, leaving 15 bases between them. Germline V gene lookup returns CDR1 SNHLY and CDR2 FYNNEI. This CDR3 is 17 amino acids long. Time point described: cycle 4 day 1 (C4D1), after about 6 weeks of nivolumab. Each patient experienced a relapse that followed autologous stem cell transplantation, and brentuximab vedotin exposure varied. The receptor was isolated from a human donor with classical Hodgkin lymphoma. This sample comprised peripheral blood mononuclear cells (PBMCs), obtained before the fourth cycle of nivolumab. This sequence joins TRBV2 and TRBJ1-5; D is unresolved. The CDR3 protein is CASSEVGGGYSNQPQHF. The CDR3 DNA reads TGTGCCAGCAGTGAGGTGGGTGGAGGTTATAGCAATCAGCCCCAGCATTTT.